This TCR beta chain was recovered during a study of cytomegalovirus exposure and HLA in healthy donors. Study-level results: Follow-up analysis later connected one missense variant in DCLRE1C with trimming of TCR beta V- and J-genes. The study labeled 150 to 200 TCR beta chains cytomegalovirus-associated. In a later analysis, HLA-associated beta chains showed higher expansion and lower generation probabilities than comparable chains.

Concerning this clone: The antigen is undetermined. Distinct nucleotide sequences in the sample also encode this CDR3.

13 Jbeta primers and 60 Vbeta primers were used for the PCR. The repertoire was sequenced with immunoSEQ multiplex PCR; TCRdb's copy has only in-frame clones and lacks some. The sample records roughly 150,000 clones, roughly three quarters being singletons. The V gene's germline CDR1 is SGHRS and CDR2 YFSETQ. V lost 0 bases and J 2 bases, leaving 8 bases between the germline ends. The CDR3 extends over 15 amino acids. The source of this sequence is a man in his 60s in good health and CMV-seronegative. The V and J genes are TRBV5-1 and TRBJ2-2; D remains unclear. Input material: PBMCs. The CDR3 reads CASSLVALNTGELFF. CDR3 nucleotide sequence: TGCGCCAGCAGCTTGGTGGCTCTTAACACCGGGGAGCTGTTTTTT.